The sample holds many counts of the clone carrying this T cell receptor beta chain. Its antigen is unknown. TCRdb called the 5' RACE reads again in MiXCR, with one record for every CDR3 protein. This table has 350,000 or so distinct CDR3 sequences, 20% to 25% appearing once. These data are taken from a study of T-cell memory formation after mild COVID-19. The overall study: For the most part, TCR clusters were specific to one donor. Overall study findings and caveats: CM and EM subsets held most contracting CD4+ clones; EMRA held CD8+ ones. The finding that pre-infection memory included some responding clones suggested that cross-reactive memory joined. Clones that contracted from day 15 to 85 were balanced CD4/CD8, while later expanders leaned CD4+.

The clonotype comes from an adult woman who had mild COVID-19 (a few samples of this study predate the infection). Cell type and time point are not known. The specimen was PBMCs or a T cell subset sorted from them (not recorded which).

The DNA for the CDR3 is TGTGCCAGCAGTTTATCCGCGGGGGTTTTGGAGACCCAGTACTTC. This translates into CASSLSAGVLETQYF. The chain uses TRBV27 and TRBJ2-5, with 7 bases matching TRBD2. J lost 5 bases, V lost 0 bases, and 6 bases had no gene match. CDR3 length: 15 amino acids. The germline CDR1 and CDR2 sequences are MNHEY and SMNVEV (reference sequence).